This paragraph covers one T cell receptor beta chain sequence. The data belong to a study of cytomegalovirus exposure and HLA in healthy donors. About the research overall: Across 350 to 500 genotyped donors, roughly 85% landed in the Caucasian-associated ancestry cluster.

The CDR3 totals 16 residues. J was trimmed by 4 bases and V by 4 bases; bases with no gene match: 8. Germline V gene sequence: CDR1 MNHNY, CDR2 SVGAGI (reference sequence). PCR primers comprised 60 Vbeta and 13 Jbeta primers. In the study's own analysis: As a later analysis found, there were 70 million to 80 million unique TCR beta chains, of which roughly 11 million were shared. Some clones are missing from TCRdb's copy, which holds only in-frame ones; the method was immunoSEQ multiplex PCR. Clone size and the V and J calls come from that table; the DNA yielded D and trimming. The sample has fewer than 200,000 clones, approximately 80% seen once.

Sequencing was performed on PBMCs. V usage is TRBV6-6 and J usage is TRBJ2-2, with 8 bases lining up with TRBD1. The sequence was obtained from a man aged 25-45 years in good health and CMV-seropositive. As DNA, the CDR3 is TGTGCCAGCAGTTCTGGACAGGGCGTCAGCACCGGGGAGCTGTTTTTT. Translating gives CASSSGQGVSTGELFF.